This T cell receptor beta chain was sequenced for a study of vaccination and CD4 T cells after COVID-19. Whole-study context: Following dose two, a median about 65 days (range 14 to 241) passed before post-vaccine samples were taken. Spike peptides, overlapping and drawn from SARS-CoV-2, HCoV-NL63, HCoV-OC43 and HCoV-229E, were used to stimulate cells.

With regard to this clonotype: Its cognate antigen is unknown.

The treatment: roughly 11-day PBMC culture with coronavirus spike peptide pools or control peptides (ViraFEST assay). PBMC cultures, at 1.5 million to 2.5 million cells per well, received 8.5 to 10 IU/ml IL-2 and approximately 10 ug/ml peptide pools. An Oncomine TCR Beta short-read assay was used to sequence the DNA from cultured CD4+ T cells. TCRdb called the PCR reads again in MiXCR, with one record for every CDR3 protein. In the table there are 12,000 or so distinct CDR3 sequences, approximately 50% of which are singletons. The CDR3 has 16 residues. Germline CDR1 and CDR2: ENHRY and SYGVKD. J lost 3 bases, V lost 4 bases, and 8 bases had no gene match.

The chain recombines TRBV10-3 with TRBJ1-2; 10 nucleotides line up with TRBD1. The clonotype comes from a human donor who had recovered from COVID-19. Sequencing was done on a sample of CD4+ T cells from blood, cultured in vitro. The CDR3 sequence is CAISGRTGGGHYGYTF. The CDR3 coding sequence is TGTGCCATCAGTGGGCGGACAGGGGGAGGCCACTATGGCTACACCTTC.